This T cell receptor (beta chain) was found in a study of post-analysis software for immune sequencing data. Points from the study as a whole: In patients, TRBV5-6, TRBV5-1 and TRBV20-1 belonged to roughly five TRBV segments found more frequently than in controls. Those with multiple sclerosis, the patient group, showed significantly lower normalized Chao1 diversity than controls.

The CDR3 totals 17 residues. The germline gives CDR1 SNHLY, CDR2 FYNNEI. V lost 8 bases and J lost 2, with 23 bases in between. In regard to this clonotype: The antigen is not known.

The authors incorporated unique molecular identifiers into the TCR beta cDNA libraries. TCRdb recomputed calls from the PCR reads with MiXCR, one row per CDR3 protein. Among about 820,000 distinct CDR3 sequences listed, roughly half were seen once. The specimen was blood. The chain carries TRBV2 and TRBJ2-3; perhaps TRBD2 as D (6 bases). This sequence was found in a girl between 10 and 17 years old with multiple sclerosis. The CDR3 DNA follows: TGTGCCAGCTCCGCCGGGTGGTCTAGCGAGATCACAGATACGCAGTATTTT. This translates into CASSAGWSSEITDTQYF. The variable domain in full, completed from reference TRBV2 and TRBJ2-3, reads EPEVTQTPSHQVTQMGQEVILRCVPISNHLYFYWYRQILGQKVEFLVSFYNNEISEKSEIFDDQFSVERPDGSNFTLKIRSTKLEDSAMYFCASSAGWSSEITDTQYFGPGTRLTVL.